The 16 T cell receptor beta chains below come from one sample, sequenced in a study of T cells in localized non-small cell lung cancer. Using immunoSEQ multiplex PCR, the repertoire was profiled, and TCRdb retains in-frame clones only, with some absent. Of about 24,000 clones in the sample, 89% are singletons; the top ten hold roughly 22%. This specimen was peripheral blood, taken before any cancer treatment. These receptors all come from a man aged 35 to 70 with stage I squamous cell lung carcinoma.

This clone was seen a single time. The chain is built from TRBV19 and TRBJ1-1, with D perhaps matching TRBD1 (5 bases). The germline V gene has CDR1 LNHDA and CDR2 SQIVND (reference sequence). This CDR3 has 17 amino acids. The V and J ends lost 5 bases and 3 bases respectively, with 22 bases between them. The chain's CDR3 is CASSPWPKHQGDTEAFF. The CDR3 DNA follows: TGTGCCAGTAGTCCCTGGCCGAAACATCAAGGGGACACTGAAGCTTTCTTT.

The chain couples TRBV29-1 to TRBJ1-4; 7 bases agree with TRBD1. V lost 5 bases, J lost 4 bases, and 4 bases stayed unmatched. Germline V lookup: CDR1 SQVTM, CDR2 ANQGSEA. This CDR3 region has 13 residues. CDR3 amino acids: CSVQQGYNEKLFF. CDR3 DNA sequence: TGCAGCGTTCAACAGGGGTATAATGAAAAACTGTTTTTT.

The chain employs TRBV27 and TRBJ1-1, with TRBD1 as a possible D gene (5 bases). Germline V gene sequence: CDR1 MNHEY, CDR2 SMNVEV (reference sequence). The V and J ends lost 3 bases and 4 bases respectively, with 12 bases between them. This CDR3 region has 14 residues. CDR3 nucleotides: TGTGCCAGCAGTTTTAGGGGATATATCACTGAAGCTTTCTTT. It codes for CASSFRGYITEAFF.

As DNA, the CDR3 is TGTGCCAGCAGCTTAGCAGGAGGAACTGGACCTCGTGAGCAGTTCTTC. Translation gives CASSLAGGTGPREQFF. This sequence joins TRBV7-6 and TRBJ2-1; D might be TRBD2 (5 bases). The CDR3 runs 16 residues. With 0 bases removed from V and 9 bases from J, the gap between germline ends came to 18 bases. CDR1 SGHVS and CDR2 FNYEAQ come from the germline V gene.

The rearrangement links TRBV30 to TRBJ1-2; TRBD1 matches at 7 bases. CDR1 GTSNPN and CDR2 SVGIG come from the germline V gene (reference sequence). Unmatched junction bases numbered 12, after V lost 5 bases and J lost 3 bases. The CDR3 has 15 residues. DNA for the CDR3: TGTGCCTGGTTAGACCGGGACAGAGACTACTATGGCTACACCTTC. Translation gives CAWLDRDRDYYGYTF. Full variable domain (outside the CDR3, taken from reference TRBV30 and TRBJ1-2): SQTIHQWPATLVQPVGSPLSLECTVEGTSNPNLYWYRQAAGRGLQLLFYSVGIGQISSEVPQNLSASRPQDRQFILSSKKLLLSDSGFYLCAWLDRDRDYYGYTFGSGTRLTVV.

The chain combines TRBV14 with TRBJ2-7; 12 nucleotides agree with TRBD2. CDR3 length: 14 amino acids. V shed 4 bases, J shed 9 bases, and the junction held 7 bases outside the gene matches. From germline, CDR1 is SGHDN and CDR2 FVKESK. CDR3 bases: TGTGCCAGCAGCCCCGGACTAGCGGGGTCTTGGCAGTACTTC. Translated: CASSPGLAGSWQYF.

The CDR3 DNA sequence: TGTGCCAGCAGCTTAGACCCGGGACAGGGTGTCAATGAGCAGTTCTTC. Its translation is CASSLDPGQGVNEQFF. V usage is TRBV11-2 and J usage is TRBJ2-1; 9 bases are shared with TRBD1. CDR1 is SGHAT and CDR2 is FQNNGV in the germline V gene. CDR3 length: 16 residues. V lost 0 bases to trimming and J lost 6 bases; unmatched junction nucleotides: 6.

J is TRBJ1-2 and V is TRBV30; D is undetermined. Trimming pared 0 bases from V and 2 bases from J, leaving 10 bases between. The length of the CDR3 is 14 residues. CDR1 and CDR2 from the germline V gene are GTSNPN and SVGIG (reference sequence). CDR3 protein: CAWSVLRVNYGYTF. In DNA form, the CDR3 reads TGTGCCTGGAGTGTACTACGGGTGAACTATGGCTACACCTTC.

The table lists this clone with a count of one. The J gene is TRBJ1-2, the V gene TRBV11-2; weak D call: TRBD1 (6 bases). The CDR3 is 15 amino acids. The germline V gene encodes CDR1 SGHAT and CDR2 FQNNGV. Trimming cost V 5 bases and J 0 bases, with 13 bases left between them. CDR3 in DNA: TGTGCCAGCAGCAAAGCCCGGACAGCTAACTATGGCTACACCTTC. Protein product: CASSKARTANYGYTF. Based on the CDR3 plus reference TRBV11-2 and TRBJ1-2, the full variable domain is EAGVAQSPRYKIIEKRQSVAFWCNPISGHATLYWYQQILGQGPKLLIQFQNNGVVDDSQLPKDRFSAERLKGVDSTLKIQPAKLEDSAVYLCASSKARTANYGYTFGSGTRLTVV.

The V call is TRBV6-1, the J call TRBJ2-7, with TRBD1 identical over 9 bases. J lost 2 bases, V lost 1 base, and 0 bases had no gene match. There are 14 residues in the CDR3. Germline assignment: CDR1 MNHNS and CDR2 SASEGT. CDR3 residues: CASSEGTGAYEQYF. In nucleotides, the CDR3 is TGTGCCAGCAGTGAAGGGACAGGGGCCTACGAGCAGTACTTC.

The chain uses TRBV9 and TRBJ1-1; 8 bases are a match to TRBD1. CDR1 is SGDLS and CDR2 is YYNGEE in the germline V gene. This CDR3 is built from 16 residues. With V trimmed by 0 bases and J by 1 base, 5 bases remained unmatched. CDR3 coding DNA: TGTGCCAGCAGCGTAGCGCCAGGGGGCCGGAACACTGAAGCTTTCTTT. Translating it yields CASSVAPGGRNTEAFF.

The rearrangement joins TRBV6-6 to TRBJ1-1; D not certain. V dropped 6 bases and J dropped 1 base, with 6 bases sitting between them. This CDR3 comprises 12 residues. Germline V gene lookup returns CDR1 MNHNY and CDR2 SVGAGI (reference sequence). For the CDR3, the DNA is TGTGCCAGCAGCCTCAAGAACACTGAAGCTTTCTTT. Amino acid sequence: CASSLKNTEAFF.

The CDR3 nucleotides are TGCGCCAGCAGCTCGCACCAGGGCGGGAAAACTGAAGCTTTCTTT. Amino acids: CASSSHQGGKTEAFF. This chain links TRBV5-1 with TRBJ1-1; D is perhaps TRBD1 (5 bases). V gave up 3 bases and J gave up 5 bases, with 17 bases separating them. The CDR3 has 15 residues. CDR1 and CDR2 (germline): SGHRS, YFSETQ. Combining the CDR3 with reference TRBV5-1 and TRBJ1-1 gives the whole variable domain KAGVTQTPRYLIKTRGQQVTLSCSPISGHRSVSWYQQTPGQGLQFLFEYFSETQRNKGNFPGRFSGRQFSNSRSEMNVSTLELGDSALYLCASSSHQGGKTEAFFGQGTRLTVV.

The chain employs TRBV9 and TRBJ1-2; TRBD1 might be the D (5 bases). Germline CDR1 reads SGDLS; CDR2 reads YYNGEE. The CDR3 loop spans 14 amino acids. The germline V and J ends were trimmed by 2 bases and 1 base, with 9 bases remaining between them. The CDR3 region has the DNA TGTGCCAGCAGCGTCGGGGGTATTAACTATGGCTACACCTTC. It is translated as CASSVGGINYGYTF.

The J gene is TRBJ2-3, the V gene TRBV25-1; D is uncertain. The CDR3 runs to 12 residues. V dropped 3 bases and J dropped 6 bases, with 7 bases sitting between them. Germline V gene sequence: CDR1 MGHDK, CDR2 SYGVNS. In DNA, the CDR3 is TGTGCCAGCAGTGAGGGTAGCGATACGCAGTATTTT. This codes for CASSEGSDTQYF.

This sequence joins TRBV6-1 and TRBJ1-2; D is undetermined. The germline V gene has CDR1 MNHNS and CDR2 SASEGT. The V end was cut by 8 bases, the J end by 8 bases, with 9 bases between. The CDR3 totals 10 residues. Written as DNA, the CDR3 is TGTGCCAGCTTACAAGAAGGCTACACCTTC. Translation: CASLQEGYTF.